This T cell receptor beta chain was documented in a study of breast tumors, draining lymph nodes, adjacent tissues. Study-wide findings and caveats: Luminal-like breast cancer showed significantly higher tumor–nontumor repertoire similarity than basal-like. The lymph node origin of tumor T cells was framed as consistent with a hypothesis, not demonstrated. Compared with lymph nodes, tumors were less diverse; compared with nontumor tissue, more.

MiXCR, run by TCRdb on the multiplex PCR reads, gives a single entry per CDR3 protein. The table has about 270,000 distinct CDR3 sequences, around 30% seen once. Concerning this clonotype itself: Its antigen is undetermined. A read error may produce the germline difference seen at one junction end.

Breast cancer patients provided tissue from their axillary draining lymph nodes. CDR3 size: 14 residues. The germline CDR1 and CDR2 sequences are DFQATT and SNEGSKA (reference sequence). The chain recombines TRBV20-1 with TRBJ2-7, with 9 positions matching TRBD1. The source of this sequence is a female donor with breast cancer. Some clones in this sample may be carry-over from other donors' samples. Source material: axillary lymph node tissue. CDR3 region: CGASRDRGNYEQYF. DNA for the CDR3: TGCGGTGCTAGCCGCGACAGGGGGAATTACGAGCAGTACTTC.